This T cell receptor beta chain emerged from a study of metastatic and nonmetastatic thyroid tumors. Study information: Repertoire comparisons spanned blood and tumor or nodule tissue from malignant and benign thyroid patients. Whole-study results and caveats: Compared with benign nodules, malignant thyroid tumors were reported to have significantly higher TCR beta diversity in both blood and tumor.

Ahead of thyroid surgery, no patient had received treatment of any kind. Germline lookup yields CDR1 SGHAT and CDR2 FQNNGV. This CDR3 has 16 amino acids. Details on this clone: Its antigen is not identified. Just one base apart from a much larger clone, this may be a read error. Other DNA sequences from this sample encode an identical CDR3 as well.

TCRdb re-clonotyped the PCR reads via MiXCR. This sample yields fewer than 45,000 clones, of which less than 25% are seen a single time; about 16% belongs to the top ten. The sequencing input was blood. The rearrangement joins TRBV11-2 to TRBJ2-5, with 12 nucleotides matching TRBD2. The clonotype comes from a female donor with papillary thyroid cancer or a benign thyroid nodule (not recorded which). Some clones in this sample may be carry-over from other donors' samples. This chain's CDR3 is CASSYLAGGHGETQYF. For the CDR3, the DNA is TGTGCCAGCAGCTACCTAGCGGGAGGGCATGGGGAGACACAGTACTTC.